This T cell receptor (beta chain) was profiled in a study of regulatory T cells in long-lasting Graves disease. Both iRepertoire HTBI primers and Arm-PCR of CDR3 regions were used to build the TCR beta libraries. TCRdb analysed the multiplex PCR reads with MiXCR anew, one entry per CDR3 protein. Seen here are roughly 450,000 distinct CDR3 sequences, approximately 23% observed once, and the top ten hold 13%. The study, taken as a whole, reports: Favored gene segments in persistent disease were TRBV28, TRBJ1-2 and TRBJ2-5.

Documented time point: persistent/refractory GD, antithyroid drugs over 5 years with positive TRAb. Isolated PBMC RNA provided the starting material for the TCR library. American Thyroid Association guidelines defined Graves' disease diagnosis. Blood from the periphery, about 9 milliliters in all, was drawn into EDTA tubes. This clonotype has a count of ten or more. No antigen is known for it. Germline CDR1 reads MNHEY; CDR2 reads SMNVEV (reference sequence). V lost 6 bases to trimming and J lost 3 bases, with 14 bases between them. The CDR3 spans 14 residues. The sample consisted of peripheral blood mononuclear cells (PBMCs), taken when the disease was refractory, from a patient treated with antithyroid drugs. The sequence was obtained from a female donor with Graves disease. The chain uses TRBV27 and TRBJ1-2, with D possibly TRBD1 on 5 matching bases. CDR3 in DNA: TGTGCCAGCAGCTTAGGGCAGGGTGACTATGGCTACACCTTC. Translation gives CASSLGQGDYGYTF.